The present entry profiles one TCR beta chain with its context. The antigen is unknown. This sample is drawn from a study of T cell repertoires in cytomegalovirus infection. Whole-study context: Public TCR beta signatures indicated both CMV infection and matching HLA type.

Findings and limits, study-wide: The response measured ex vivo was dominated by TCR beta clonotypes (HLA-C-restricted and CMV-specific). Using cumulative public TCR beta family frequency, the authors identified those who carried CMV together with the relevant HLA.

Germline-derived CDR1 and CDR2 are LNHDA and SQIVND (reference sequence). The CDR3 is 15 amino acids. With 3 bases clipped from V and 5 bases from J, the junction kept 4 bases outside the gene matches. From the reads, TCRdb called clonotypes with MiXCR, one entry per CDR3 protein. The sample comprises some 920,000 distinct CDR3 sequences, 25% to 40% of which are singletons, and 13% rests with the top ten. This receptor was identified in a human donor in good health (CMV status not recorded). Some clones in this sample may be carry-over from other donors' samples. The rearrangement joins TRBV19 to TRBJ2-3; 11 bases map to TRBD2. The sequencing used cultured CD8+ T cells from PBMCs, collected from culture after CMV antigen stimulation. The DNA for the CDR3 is TGTGCCAGTAGTATGATAGCGGGGGGGCTAGATACGCAGTATTTT. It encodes CASSMIAGGLDTQYF.